This entry features one T cell receptor beta chain sequence. The source of the sample is a study of blood T cell repertoires in COVID-19. The data were produced by immunoSEQ multiplex PCR, yet TCRdb's version contains in-frame clones alone and is incomplete. The sample carries approximately 120,000 clones, roughly 74% recorded once. The CDR3 contains 13 residues. Per the germline V gene, CDR1 is WNHNN and CDR2 is SYGVQD (reference sequence). The V gene lost 6 bases and the J gene lost 4 bases, with 12 bases spanning the gap. The source of this sequence is a man aged 55 to 70 with acute or convalescent COVID-19. Source material: peripheral blood. The chain employs TRBV10-1 and TRBJ1-2, with D perhaps TRBD1 (6 bases). In DNA, the CDR3 is TGCGCCAGCAGCGCGGACAGAACCTATGGCTACACCTTC. This sequence encodes CASSADRTYGYTF.